This T cell receptor beta chain comes out of a study of shared clonotypes between healthy human individuals. The overall study: Aged 18 to 49, the donors were a couple of women and a few men.

When replicate PCRs were run on unsorted PBMC, they used 250 to 300 ng DNA, approximately 31,000 T cell genomes. It was on ten immunoSEQ deep assay plates that unsorted PBMC DNA was sequenced. Produced via immunoSEQ multiplex PCR; TCRdb's table is partial and in-frame only. The top ten hold 12% of the sample, which has about 520,000 clones, 78% seen once. Unsorted samples, those not sorted, used 84 million or so PBMCs for genomic DNA. CDR1 and CDR2 (germline): MGHRA, YSYEKL. The CDR3 is 15 amino acids. The V end lost 2 bases, the J end lost 2 bases, and 11 bases lay between the germline ends. This clonotype originated in a middle-aged woman in good health. Some clones in this sample may be carry-over from other donors' samples. The chain employs TRBV4-1 and TRBJ2-3; perhaps D is TRBD1 or TRBD2 (5 bases each). Sequenced sample: PBMCs. CDR3 coding DNA: TGCGCCAGCAGCCAACCCGGGGCCGCCACAGATACGCAGTATTTT. It encodes CASSQPGAATDTQYF.